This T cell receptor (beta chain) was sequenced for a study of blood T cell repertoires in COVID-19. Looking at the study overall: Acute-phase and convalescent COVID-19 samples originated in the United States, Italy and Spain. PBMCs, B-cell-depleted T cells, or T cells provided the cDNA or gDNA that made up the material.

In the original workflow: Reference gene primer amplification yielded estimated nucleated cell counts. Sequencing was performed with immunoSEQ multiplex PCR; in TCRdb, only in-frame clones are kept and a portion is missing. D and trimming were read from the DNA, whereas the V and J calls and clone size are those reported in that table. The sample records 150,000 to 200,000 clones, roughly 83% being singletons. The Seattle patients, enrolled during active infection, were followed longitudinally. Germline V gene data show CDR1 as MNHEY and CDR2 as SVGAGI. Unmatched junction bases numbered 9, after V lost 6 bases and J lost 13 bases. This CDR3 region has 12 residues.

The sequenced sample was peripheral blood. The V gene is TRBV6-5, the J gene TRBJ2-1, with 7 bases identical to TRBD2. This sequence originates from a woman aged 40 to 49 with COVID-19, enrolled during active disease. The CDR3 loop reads CASRTDGGLQFF. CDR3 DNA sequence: TGTGCCAGCAGGACTGACGGGGGGTTACAGTTCTTC.